This note documents a single TCR beta chain sequence. No antigen is known for it. These data belong to a study of vaccination effects on CD4 cells after COVID-19. Whole-study results and caveats: Late post-vaccination, clones induced by infection and those induced by vaccine underwent marked clonal contraction.

The table came from immunoSEQ multiplex PCR; TCRdb's copy has only in-frame clones and leaves some out. The table lists around 62,000 clones, around two thirds of them singletons. Between days 10 and 11 of culture, CD4+ T cells were separated out. Participants completed two doses of the BNT162b2 or mRNA-1273 vaccine. This CDR3 has 14 residues. Germline V gives CDR1 LNHDA, CDR2 SQIVND (reference sequence). J gave up 5 bases and V 5 bases, and 6 bases lay outside the gene matches. This TCR came from a human donor who received a COVID-19 vaccine. The chain joins TRBV19 to TRBJ2-5; TRBD1 aligns across 9 bases. The sequenced sample was CD4+ T cells from PBMCs cultured without peptide, obtained after COVID-19 vaccination. DNA for the CDR3: TGTGCCAGTAGTCGGGGACAGGGTCGGGAGACCCAGTACTTC. Translating it yields CASSRGQGRETQYF.